This T cell receptor (beta chain) was identified during a study of Graves' ophthalmopathy and Graves' hyperthyroidism. Germline CDR1 and CDR2: SEHNR and FQNEAQ (reference sequence). Trimming shortened V by 6 bases and J by 0 bases, and 18 bases separated the two germline ends. The CDR3 extends over 16 amino acids. Scientists amplified the TCR beta CDR3 regions from RNA transcripts. HTBI-primed RT-PCR formed the first round, and a multiplex PCR formed the second. MiXCR, run by TCRdb on the multiplex PCR reads, gives a single entry per CDR3 protein. The data hold 600,000 to 950,000 distinct CDR3 sequences, with 40% observed a single time.

V gene TRBV7-9 combines with J gene TRBJ2-7; D is possibly TRBD2 (6 bases). This TCR was recovered from an adult man with Graves' ophthalmopathy. The sample taken for sequencing was peripheral blood. CDR3 bases: TGTGCCAGCAGTTTATCGGTGGGGGGACCCTCCTACGAGCAGTACTTC. It translates to CASSLSVGGPSYEQYF.